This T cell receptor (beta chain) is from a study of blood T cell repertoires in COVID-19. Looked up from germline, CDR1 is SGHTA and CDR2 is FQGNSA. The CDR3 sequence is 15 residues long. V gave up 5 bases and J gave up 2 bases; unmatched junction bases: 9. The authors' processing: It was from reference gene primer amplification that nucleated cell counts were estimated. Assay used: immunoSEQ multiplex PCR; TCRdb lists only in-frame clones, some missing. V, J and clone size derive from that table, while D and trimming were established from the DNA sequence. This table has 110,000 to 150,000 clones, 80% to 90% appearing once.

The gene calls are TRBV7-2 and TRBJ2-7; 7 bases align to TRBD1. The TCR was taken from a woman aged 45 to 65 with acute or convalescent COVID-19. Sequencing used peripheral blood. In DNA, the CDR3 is TGTGCCAGCAGCGTCGGGGACAGTAGAACCTACGAGCAGTACTTC. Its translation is CASSVGDSRTYEQYF.